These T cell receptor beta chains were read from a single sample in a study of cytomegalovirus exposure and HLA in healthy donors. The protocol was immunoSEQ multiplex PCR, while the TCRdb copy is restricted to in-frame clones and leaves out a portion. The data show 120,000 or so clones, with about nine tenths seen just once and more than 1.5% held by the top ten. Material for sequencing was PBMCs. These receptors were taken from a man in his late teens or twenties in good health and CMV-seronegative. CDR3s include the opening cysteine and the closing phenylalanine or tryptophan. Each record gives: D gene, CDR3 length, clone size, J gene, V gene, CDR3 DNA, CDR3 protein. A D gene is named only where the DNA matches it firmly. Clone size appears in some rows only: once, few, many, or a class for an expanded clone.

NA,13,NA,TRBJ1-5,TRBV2,TGTGCCAGCAGTGCAGGTAGCAATCAGCCCCAGCATTTT,CASSAGSNQPQHF
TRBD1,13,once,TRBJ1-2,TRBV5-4,TGTGCCAGCAGCCTCGGGACAGGTCGTGGCTACACCTTC,CASSLGTGRGYTF
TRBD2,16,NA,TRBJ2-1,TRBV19,TGTGCCAGTAGTATACGACTAGCGGGAGGGTACAATGAGCAGTTCTTC,CASSIRLAGGYNEQFF
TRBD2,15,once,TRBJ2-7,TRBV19,TGTGCCAGTAGTATGGGTCCTAGCGGGTCCTACGAGCAGTACTTC,CASSMGPSGSYEQYF
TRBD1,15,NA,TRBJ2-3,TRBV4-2,TGTGCCAGCAGCGTCTTGGGACAGGAGATGGATACGCAGTATTTT,CASSVLGQEMDTQYF
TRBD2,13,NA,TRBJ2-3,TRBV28,TGTGCCAGCATTGGCGGGAGGATAGATACGCAGTATTTT,CASIGGRIDTQYF
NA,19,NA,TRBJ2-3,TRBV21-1,TGTGCCAGCAGCAAAGAATATTGGGGCGCGGGATACTGCACAGATACGCAGTATTTT,CASSKEYWGAGYCTDTQYF
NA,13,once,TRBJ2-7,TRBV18,TGTGCCAGCTCACCGGCAGGGTTCAACGAGCAGTACTTC,CASSPAGFNEQYF
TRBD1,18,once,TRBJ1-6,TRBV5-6,TGTGCCAGCAGCTCCCGACAGGGGGGGAGCTCCTATAATTCACCCCTCCACTTT,CASSSRQGGSSYNSPLHF
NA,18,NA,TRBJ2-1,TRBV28,TGTGCCAGCACCTCATTTGCCACCCCTAGCGCCCGCCGCAATGAGCAGTTCTTC,CASTSFATPSARRNEQFF
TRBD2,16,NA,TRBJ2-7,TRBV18,TGTGCCAGCTCACCACGGGTTAGCGGGGGGATCTACGAGCAGTACTTC,CASSPRVSGGIYEQYF
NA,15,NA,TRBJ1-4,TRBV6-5,TGTGCCAGCAGTTACTCAGGGGTCGGAAATGAAAAACTGTTTTTT,CASSYSGVGNEKLFF
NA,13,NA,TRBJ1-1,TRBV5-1,TGCGCCAGCAGCCCCGGTGGGAACACTGAAGCTTTCTTT,CASSPGGNTEAFF
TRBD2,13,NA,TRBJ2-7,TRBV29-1,TGCAGCGTTGATAGCGGGGAATCCTACGAGCAGTACTTC,CSVDSGESYEQYF
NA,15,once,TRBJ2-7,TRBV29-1,TGCAGCGTTGAATTTTCAGGGGAAAACTCCTACGAGCAGTACTTC,CSVEFSGENSYEQYF
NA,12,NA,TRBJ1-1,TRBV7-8,TGTGCCAGCAGCTGGTCCGGGAGCCAAGCTTTCTTT,CASSWSGSQAFF
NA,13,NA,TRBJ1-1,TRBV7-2,TGTGCCAGCAGCTTATCATCGGTTACTGAAGCTTTCTTT,CASSLSSVTEAFF
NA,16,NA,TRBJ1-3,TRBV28,TGTGCCAGCAGTTTAAAGCAGGAATTTACTGGAAACACCATATATTTT,CASSLKQEFTGNTIYF
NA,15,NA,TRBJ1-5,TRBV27,TGTGCCAGCAGTTTATTGCAGGGAAGCAATCAGCCCCAGCATTTT,CASSLLQGSNQPQHF
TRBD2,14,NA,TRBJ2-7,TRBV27,TGTGCCAGCAGTTTACGGGCCGGGGGGTACGAGCAGTACTTC,CASSLRAGGYEQYF
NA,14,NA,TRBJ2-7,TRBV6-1,TGTGCCAGCAGTGAACCACAGGGAGCCTACGAGCAGTACTTC,CASSEPQGAYEQYF
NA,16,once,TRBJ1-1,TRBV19,TGTGCCAGTAGTGTTACGGACAGAGGTATGAACACTGAAGCTTTCTTT,CASSVTDRGMNTEAFF
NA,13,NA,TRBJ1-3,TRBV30,TGTGCCTGGGATCGGAGCTCTGGAAACACCATATATTTT,CAWDRSSGNTIYF
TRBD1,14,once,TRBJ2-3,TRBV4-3,TGCGCCAGCAGCCCGGGACAGGGCACAGATACGCAGTATTTT,CASSPGQGTDTQYF
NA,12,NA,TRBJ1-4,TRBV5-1,TGCGCCAGCACATCCATCGGGGAAAAACTGTTTTTT,CASTSIGEKLFF
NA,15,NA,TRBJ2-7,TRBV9,TGTGCCAGCAGCGTAGATCCCAGGGGGGCCTACGAGCAGTACTTC,CASSVDPRGAYEQYF
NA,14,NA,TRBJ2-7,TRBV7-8,TGTGCCAGCAGCTTAGTTTTCGCTAATTACGAGCAGTACTTC,CASSLVFANYEQYF
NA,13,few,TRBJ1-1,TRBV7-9,TGTGCCAGCAGCTTAGGGGAAGCGGCTGAAGCTTTCTTT,CASSLGEAAEAFF
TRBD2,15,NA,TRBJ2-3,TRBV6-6,TGTGCCAGCAGTCTGACTAGCGGGAGTACAGATACGCAGTATTTT,CASSLTSGSTDTQYF
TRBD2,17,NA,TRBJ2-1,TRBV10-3,TGTGCCATCAGTGATATTAGCGGGGGGAGCTCCTACAATGAGCAGTTCTTC,CAISDISGGSSYNEQFF
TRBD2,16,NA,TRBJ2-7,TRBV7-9,TGTGCCAGCAGTCCATCAGGACTAGCGGGAGCCTACGAGCAGTACTTC,CASSPSGLAGAYEQYF
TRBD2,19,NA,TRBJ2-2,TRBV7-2,TGTGCCAGCAGCCCCCGGATAGCGGGAGGGCCAGGGGGCACCGGGGAGCTGTTTTTT,CASSPRIAGGPGGTGELFF
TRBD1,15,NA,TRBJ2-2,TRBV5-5,TGTGCCAGCAGCTTGGGAGGACAGGGGGCCGGGGAGCTGTTTTTT,CASSLGGQGAGELFF
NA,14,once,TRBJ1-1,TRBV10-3,TGTGCCATCAGGCCAGGGGTCGGGCGCACTGAAGCTTTCTTT,CAIRPGVGRTEAFF
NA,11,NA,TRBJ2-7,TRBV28,TGTGCCAGCAGTAACTACTACGAGCAGTACTTC,CASSNYYEQYF
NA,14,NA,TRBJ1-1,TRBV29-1,TGCAGCGTTGACCGGGGGGGAATGAACACTGAAGCTTTCTTT,CSVDRGGMNTEAFF
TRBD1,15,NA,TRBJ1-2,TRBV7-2,TGTGCCAGCAGCGCTCCGGGACAGGCTAACTATGGCTACACCTTC,CASSAPGQANYGYTF